Given below is one T cell receptor (beta chain) in context. The antigen this receptor binds is unknown. The record has no base qualities; no much larger clone is one base away. The data derive from a study of T cells in Graves' hyperthyroidism and ophthalmopathy (dated by TCRdb to the late 2010s). With regard to the full study: Peripheral blood was sampled at the time of initial diagnosis, prior to any treatment. The paper describes TCR Vbeta CDR3 sequencing of about 140 peripheral blood samples, made up of 43 ophthalmopathy patients, around 73 hyperthyroidism patients and 17 progressor patients. Following sampling, methimazole starting at 30 mg daily was given to hyperthyroidism patients, and high-dose intravenous methylprednisolone was given to ophthalmopathy patients. In addition, the study compared T-cell repertoires in thyroid tissue and in blood from six Graves' hyperthyroidism patients. A discovery cohort of around 98 patients, 43 with Graves' ophthalmopathy and about 58 with stable Graves' hyperthyroidism, was used to find distinguishing TCR V-J signatures. The roughly 100 discovery patients were randomly divided into training and test sets at a 7:3 ratio. Whether ophthalmopathy could be predicted prospectively was tested in an independent validation cohort made up of about 20 hyperthyroidism patients plus 17 patients who later progressed to ophthalmopathy.

The TCR beta CDR3 regions were amplified from the RNA transcripts. The TCR CDR3 was subjected to a first round of RT-PCR using the HTBI primer set and the Qiagen OneStep RT-PCR kit. The libraries were constructed in a second round of multiplex PCR and then size-selected and purified. Paired-end sequencing of the libraries was performed with 100 bp reads on an Illumina HiSeq2000. The paper's data handling went like this. SOAPnuke was used to process the raw data, with reads discarded if the reads contained adapters or uncalled bases, had a mean Phred below 15, or lacked an exact constant-primer or identifier match. High-quality paired reads were merged with COPE v1.2.5, and unique nucleotide sequences were defined as clonotypes. Clonotypes were aligned to IMGT TRBV, TRBD and TRBJ reference segments using MiTCR v1.1. Only V-J combinations with frequency above 0.0001, covering 99% to 99.2% of repertoires, were analysed. A TCS score was defined as the ratio between F50 (clonal expansion) and ExV (chaos), using BLOSUM62-based TCRdist between CDR3 peptides within each V-J. Welch's t-statistics and random forest reduced just over 500 V-J features to fewer than 15, which were used in a naive Bayes classifier (R e1071). TCRdb reprocessing: public reads trimmed at Q25 with fastp, clones called with MiXCR, in-frame beta chains kept. Each CDR3 protein gets just one entry, which takes the most common genes and DNA from the rows behind it. TCRdb assigned the V and J calls; the authors' analysis was not used. This sample lists about 460,000 distinct CDR3 sequences; about 20% were detected once. The biggest ten clones account for approximately 54% of the sample.

In the ophthalmopathy patients, disease was moderately to severely active, with a Clinical Activity Score of 3 or more, a NOSPECS grade of 4 or more, and a duration of less than 3 months. The study excluded patients with uncontrolled infections, other autoimmune diseases, pregnancy or lactation. Diagnoses were based on clinical symptoms, serum thyroxine and TRAb, thyroid ultrasound and orbital computed tomography. Ficoll-Paque density gradient centrifugation was used to isolate PBMCs from 8.5 to 10 ml of fresh peripheral blood. Total RNA was extracted with Trizol reagent, and quality was checked on an Agilent 2100 Bioanalyzer. Overall results and qualifications from the work: Sample size was not statistically predetermined, and blinding of investigators to group allocation was not performed. Most expanded thyroid clonotypes (frequency above 0.001) were also detected in blood, a finding suggesting that blood repertoires may reflect thyroid immune responses. A model built on a 13 V-J signature distinguished ophthalmopathy from stable hyperthyroidism, reaching approximately 89% sensitivity and around 81% specificity in cross-validation and 80%/75% in testing. In validation, progression to ophthalmopathy was predicted by the model with 70% to 71% sensitivity and 72% to 80% specificity, a median of approximately 6.5 months before onset.

The junction shows trimming of 3 bases on V and 0 bases on J, plus 15 bases between the germline ends. The CDR3, from cysteine to phenylalanine, totals 16 residues. The sequence is cut down to CDR3 DNA, 48 bases in frame from base 1. CDR1 and CDR2 are read off the germline V gene (reference sequence) as DFQATT and SNEGSKA. The source of this sequence is a woman in her 70s with Graves' ophthalmopathy. Source material: blood. The chain links TRBV20-1 with TRBJ1-3; possibly the D gene is TRBD1, per 5 matching bases. The DNA sequence is as follows: TGCAGTGCTAGTCGGCCGGACATTTACTCTGGAAACACCATATATTTT. Its translation reads: CSASRPDIYSGNTIYF.